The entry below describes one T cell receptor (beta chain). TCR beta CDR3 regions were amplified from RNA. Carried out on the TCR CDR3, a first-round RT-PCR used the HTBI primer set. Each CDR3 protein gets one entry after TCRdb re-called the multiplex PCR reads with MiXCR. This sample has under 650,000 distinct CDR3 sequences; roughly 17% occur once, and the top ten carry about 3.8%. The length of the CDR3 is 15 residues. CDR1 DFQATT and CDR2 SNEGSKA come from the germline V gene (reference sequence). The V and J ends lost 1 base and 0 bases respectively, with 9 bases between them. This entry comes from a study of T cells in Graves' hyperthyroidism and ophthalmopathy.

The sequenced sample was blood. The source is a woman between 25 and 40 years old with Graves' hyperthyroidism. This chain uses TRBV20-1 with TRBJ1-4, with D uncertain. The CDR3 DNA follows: TGCAGTGCTAGAGTTTTAAGGCCAACTAATGAAAAACTGTTTTTT. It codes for CSARVLRPTNEKLFF.